This T cell receptor beta chain originates from a study of blood T cell repertoires in COVID-19. Study context: Sites across the United States, Italy and Spain contributed samples from acute and convalescent COVID-19.

Points on this clone: The sample contains more than one DNA sequence encoding this CDR3.

Sequencing was performed with immunoSEQ multiplex PCR; in TCRdb, only in-frame clones are kept and a portion is missing. The sample lists roughly 250,000 clones; 84% were seen once. The source is a human donor in a cohort sampled during active COVID-19. The sequenced material came from peripheral blood.

CDR3 protein: CASSPLNEQFF. CDR3 DNA sequence: TGTGCCAGCAGTCCCCTTAATGAGCAGTTCTTC. The chain carries TRBV6-2 or TRBV6-3 and TRBJ2-1; unclear D gene. The germline V and J ends were trimmed by 5 bases and 7 bases, with 6 bases remaining between them. The CDR3 totals 11 residues. The germline CDR1 and CDR2 sequences are MNHEY and SVGEGT.